Only a few counts were recorded for the clone carrying this TCR beta chain. The data derive from a study of T-cell memory formation after mild COVID-19. Study background: Largely, TCR clusters stayed within a single donor.

Germline CDR1 DFQATT, CDR2 SNEGSKA (reference sequence). The CDR3 has 13 amino acids. The ends were cut back, 0 bases at V and 4 bases at J, with 10 bases in the middle. TCRdb re-called the 5' RACE reads with MiXCR, one entry per CDR3 protein. This sample yields more than 110,000 distinct CDR3 sequences, of which around 14% are seen a single time; under 30% belongs to the top ten. This clonotype was sampled from an adult woman who had mild COVID-19 (a few samples of this study predate the infection). Cell type and time point are not known. V usage is TRBV20-1 and J usage is TRBJ2-7, with a possible D match to TRBD2 (6 bases). The sample was PBMCs or a T cell subset sorted from them (not recorded which). The CDR3 nucleotides are TGCAGTGCTAGAGATGTCGGGGGTTACGAGCAGTACTTC. Encoded protein: CSARDVGGYEQYF.